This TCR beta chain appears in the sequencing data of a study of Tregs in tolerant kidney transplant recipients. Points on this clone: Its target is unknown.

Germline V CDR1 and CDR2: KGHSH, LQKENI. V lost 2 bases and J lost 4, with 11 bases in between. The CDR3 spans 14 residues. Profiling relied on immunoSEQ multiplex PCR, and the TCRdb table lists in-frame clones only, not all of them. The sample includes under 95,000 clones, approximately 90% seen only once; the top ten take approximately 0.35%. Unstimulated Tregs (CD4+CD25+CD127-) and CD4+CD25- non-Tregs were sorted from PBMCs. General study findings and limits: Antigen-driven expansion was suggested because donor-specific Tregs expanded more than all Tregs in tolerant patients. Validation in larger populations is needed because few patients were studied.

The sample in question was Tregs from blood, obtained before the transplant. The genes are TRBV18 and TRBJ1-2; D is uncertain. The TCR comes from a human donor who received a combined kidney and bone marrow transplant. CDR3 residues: CASSPEQFLYGYTF. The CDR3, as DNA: TGTGCCAGCTCACCAGAACAGTTCCTCTATGGCTACACCTTC.